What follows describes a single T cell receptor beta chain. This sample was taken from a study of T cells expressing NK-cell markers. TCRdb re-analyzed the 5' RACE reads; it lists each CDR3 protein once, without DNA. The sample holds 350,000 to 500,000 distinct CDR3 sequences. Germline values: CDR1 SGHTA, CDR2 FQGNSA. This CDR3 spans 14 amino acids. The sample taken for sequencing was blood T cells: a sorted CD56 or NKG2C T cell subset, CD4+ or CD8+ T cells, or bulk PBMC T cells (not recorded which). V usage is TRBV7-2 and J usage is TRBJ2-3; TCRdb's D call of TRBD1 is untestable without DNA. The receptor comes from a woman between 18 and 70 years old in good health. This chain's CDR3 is CASSYDSSTDTQYF.